Sequencing of this T cell receptor (beta chain) was carried out in a study of OX40 agonist ivuxolimab in advanced cancers. Study context: The mean age was approximately 60 years, ranging from roughly 23 to 90, with about four fifths of participants male.

CDR3 length equals 15 residues. Germline V gene lookup returns CDR1 SGHTA and CDR2 FQGNSA. V was pared by 3 bases and J by 4 bases, with 15 bases between. General study points: The 0.1-3.0 mg/kg partial responders had among the lowest clonal expansion. More expanded clones were found, on average, in CD8+ than in CD4+ T cells.

In the case of this clone: Its target is unknown.

TCRdb's table, derived via immunoSEQ multiplex PCR, lists solely in-frame clones and lacks some. The sample yields more than 45,000 clones, approximately 87% seen once. The TCR comes from an adult with an advanced solid tumor such as melanoma, head and neck, liver or kidney cancer. The V call is TRBV7-2, the J call TRBJ1-1; tentative D call: TRBD1 (6 bases). The sequencing used CD4+ or CD8+ T cells sorted from blood, collected in a trial of the OX40 agonist ivuxolimab. The CDR3, as DNA: TGTGCCAGCAGCTTTCTTCGGGGGCGTATCACTGAAGCTTTCTTT. As protein: CASSFLRGRITEAFF.